This is a list of T cell receptor beta chains from one sample in a study of blood T cell repertoires in COVID-19. Profiling relied on immunoSEQ multiplex PCR, and the TCRdb table lists in-frame clones only, not all of them. The sample holds some 60,000 clones, more than 90% seen once. The sample was peripheral blood. The source is a man aged 60 to 75 with acute or convalescent COVID-19. CDR3s include the opening cysteine and the closing phenylalanine or tryptophan.

V: TRBV5-1
J: TRBJ2-1
CDR3: CASSYLRAYEQFF

V: TRBV29-1
J: TRBJ1-3
CDR3: CSVELLGFSRSGNTIYF

V: TRBV19
J: TRBJ2-1
CDR3: CASSSRGGDSYNEQFF

V: TRBV5-1
J: TRBJ1-2
CDR3: CASSLDRLLYGYTF

V: TRBV9
J: TRBJ2-2
CDR3: CASSVETANTGELFF

V: TRBV27
J: TRBJ1-1
CDR3: CASSPIIGTGLTEAFF

V: TRBV10-2
J: TRBJ1-1
CDR3: CASSDLDHRNTEAFF

V: TRBV4-1
J: TRBJ2-3
CDR3: CASSPVPGLAGGSTDTQYF

V: TRBV11-2
J: TRBJ2-2
CDR3: CASSKDGVGELFF

V: TRBV29-1
J: TRBJ1-1
CDR3: CSVVAGLMNTEAFF

V: TRBV2
J: TRBJ1-1
CDR3: CASRTDSWTEAFF

V: TRBV18
J: TRBJ1-3
CDR3: CASSPRTGFGSQTSGNTIYF

V: TRBV24-1
J: TRBJ2-1
CDR3: CATSDAGTSSYNEQFF

V: TRBV19
J: TRBJ1-5
CDR3: CASNSGALRQPQHF

V: TRBV2
J: TRBJ1-5
CDR3: CASSLTTGGRQPQHF

V: TRBV5-1
J: TRBJ2-7
CDR3: CASSWTGSGSYEQYF

V: TRBV6-6
J: TRBJ1-2
CDR3: CASSQVDSTGYTF

V: TRBV18
J: TRBJ2-1
CDR3: CASFRGNEQFF

V: TRBV6-6
J: TRBJ1-6
CDR3: CASSLTGGNSPLHF

V: TRBV7-6
J: TRBJ2-1
CDR3: CASSLVWASGGFDEQFF

V: TRBV5-6
J: TRBJ2-3
CDR3: CASSFSRGGRTDTQYF

V: TRBV25-1
J: TRBJ2-2
CDR3: CASSGTRDYYTGELFF

V: TRBV7-6
J: TRBJ2-3
CDR3: CASSLASGGPTDTQYF

V: TRBV5-4
J: TRBJ1-6
CDR3: CASSVNRGSSYNSPLHF

V: TRBV3-1/TRBV3-2
J: TRBJ1-1
CDR3: CASSLRTGYTEAFF

V: TRBV2
J: TRBJ1-1
CDR3: CASVRDRGRPSEAFF

V: TRBV29-1
J: TRBJ1-1
CDR3: CSVLGGRTEAFF

V: TRBV19
J: TRBJ2-1
CDR3: CASRKQGNNEQFF

V: TRBV7-8
J: TRBJ1-1
CDR3: CASSLGFGAPTTFF

V: TRBV2
J: TRBJ1-5
CDR3: CASTEGRGLPQHF

V: TRBV15
J: TRBJ1-5
CDR3: CATSSSRSHGNQPQHF

V: TRBV6-5
J: TRBJ1-1
CDR3: CASSYSGENTEAFF

V: TRBV11-2
J: TRBJ2-7
CDR3: CASSLGSTQWRFVYEQYF

V: TRBV19
J: TRBJ1-2
CDR3: CASSTVRDRDNYGYTF

V: TRBV19
J: TRBJ2-7
CDR3: CASSIVPLSYEQYF

V: TRBV19
J: TRBJ1-2
CDR3: CASSPWTGDYGYTF

V: TRBV6-5
J: TRBJ1-2
CDR3: CASITARAYGYTF

V: TRBV4-1
J: TRBJ1-1
CDR3: CASSRGTQGYTEAFF

V: TRBV5-4
J: TRBJ2-7
CDR3: CASSLAGVDEQYF

V: TRBV9
J: TRBJ1-1
CDR3: CASSVRSTGVKTEAFF

V: TRBV6-6
J: TRBJ2-6
CDR3: CASSLRGLWSGANVLTF

V: TRBV5-4
J: TRBJ1-2
CDR3: CASSLQGARGYGYTF

V: TRBV2
J: TRBJ1-1
CDR3: CAITRELNTEAFF

V: TRBV6-6
J: TRBJ1-1
CDR3: CASSSQTGGGTEAFF

V: TRBV21-1
J: TRBJ1-5
CDR3: CASSPPTPLFNQPQHF

V: TRBV2
J: TRBJ2-5
CDR3: CASSDIAGYQETQYF

V: TRBV6-2/TRBV6-3
J: TRBJ1-1
CDR3: CASSPPLGQAAIVNTEAFF

V: TRBV4-2
J: TRBJ2-7
CDR3: CASSQSVLADTYEQYF

V: TRBV3-1/TRBV3-2
J: TRBJ1-2
CDR3: CASSQVADYGYTF

V: TRBV14
J: TRBJ2-1
CDR3: CASSLFTGSEQFF

V: TRBV6-6
J: TRBJ1-2
CDR3: CASGAASNYGYTF

V: TRBV10-2
J: TRBJ2-7
CDR3: CASGRDGSSYEQYF

V: TRBV19
J: TRBJ1-2
CDR3: CASSIGGGGYTF

V: TRBV29-1
J: TRBJ2-1
CDR3: CSVPSLTYNEQFF

V: TRBV18
J: TRBJ1-1
CDR3: CASSEQSDSLNTEAFF